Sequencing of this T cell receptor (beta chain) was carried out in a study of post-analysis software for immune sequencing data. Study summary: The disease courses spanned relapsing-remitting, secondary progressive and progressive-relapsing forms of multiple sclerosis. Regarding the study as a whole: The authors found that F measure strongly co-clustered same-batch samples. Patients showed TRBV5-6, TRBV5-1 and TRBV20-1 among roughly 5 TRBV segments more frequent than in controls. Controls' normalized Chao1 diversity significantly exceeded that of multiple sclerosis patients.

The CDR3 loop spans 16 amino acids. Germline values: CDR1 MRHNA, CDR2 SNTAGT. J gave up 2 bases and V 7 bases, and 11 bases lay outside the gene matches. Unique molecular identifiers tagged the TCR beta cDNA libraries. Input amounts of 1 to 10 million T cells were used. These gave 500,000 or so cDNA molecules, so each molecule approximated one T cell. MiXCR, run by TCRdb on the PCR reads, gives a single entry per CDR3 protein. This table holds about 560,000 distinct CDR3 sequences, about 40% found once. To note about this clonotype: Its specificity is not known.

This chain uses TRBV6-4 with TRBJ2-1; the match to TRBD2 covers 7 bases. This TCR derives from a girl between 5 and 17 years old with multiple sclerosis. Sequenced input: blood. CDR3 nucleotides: TGTGCCAGCACCCAAGTGGCGGGAGCAACCTACAATGAGCAGTTCTTC. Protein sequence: CASTQVAGATYNEQFF.